A single sample is the source of the 23 T cell receptor beta chains below, sequenced in a study of T cell changes during pregnancy in multiple sclerosis. The data were produced by immunoSEQ multiplex PCR, yet TCRdb's version contains in-frame clones alone and is incomplete. The sample comprises fewer than 140,000 clones, around 90% of which are singletons, and about 1.6% rests with the top ten. Sequencing was performed on peripheral blood, taken before pregnancy. The receptor set was obtained from a female donor with multiple sclerosis, enrolled in a pregnancy study.

The chain is built from TRBV11-3 and TRBJ2-3; 7 bases are shared with TRBD2. The CDR3 covers 13 residues. Germline-derived CDR1 and CDR2 are SGHNT and YENEEA. After removal of 4 bases from V and 4 bases from J, the junction contained 2 bases not matched to a gene. The CDR3 sequence: CASSWGGADTQYF. CDR3 nucleotides: TGTGCCAGCAGCTGGGGGGGGGCAGATACGCAGTATTTT.

This clone has a single count. The V and J genes are TRBV28 and TRBJ2-7, with 9 bases fitting TRBD1. The V segment lost 5 bases and the J segment 2 bases; nucleotides outside the gene matches: 22. CDR1 and CDR2 from the germline V gene are MDHEN and SYDVKM. The length of the CDR3 is 20 residues. CDR3: CASSTPRGDRVLRDPYEQYF. DNA of the CDR3: TGTGCCAGCAGTACCCCACGAGGGGACAGGGTTCTAAGGGACCCCTACGAGCAGTACTTC. The full variable domain, with the rest looked up from reference TRBV28 and TRBJ2-7, is DVKVTQSSRYLVKRTGEKVFLECVQDMDHENMFWYRQDPGLGLRLIYFSYDVKMKEKGDIPEGYSVSREKKERFSLILESASTNQTSMYLCASSTPRGDRVLRDPYEQYFGPGTRLTVT.

The sample holds one count of this clone. The chain uses TRBV9 and TRBJ2-2, with 11 positions matching TRBD1. Per the germline V gene, CDR1 is SGDLS and CDR2 is YYNGEE. The CDR3 is 15 residues long. V gave up 3 bases and J gave up 4 bases; unmatched junction bases: 2. CDR3 region: CASSAGTGGTGELFF. In nucleotides, the CDR3 is TGTGCCAGCAGCGCAGGGACAGGGGGCACCGGGGAGCTGTTTTTT.

The chain is built from TRBV5-6 and TRBJ2-3; TRBD2 matches 8 bases. CDR1 and CDR2 from the germline V gene are SGHDT and YYEEEE. J was trimmed by 8 bases and V by 0 bases; bases with no gene match: 2. CDR3 size: 13 residues. The CDR3 DNA reads TGTGCCAGCAGCTTGGCGGGGGGGGTTACGCAGTATTTT. Its translation is CASSLAGGVTQYF.

The gene calls are TRBV7-9 and TRBJ1-4, with 8 bases that match TRBD1. CDR1 and CDR2 (germline): SEHNR, FQNEAQ (reference sequence). The CDR3 has 13 residues. The trim removed 5 bases at V and 8 bases at J, leaving 4 bases unmatched. The CDR3 spells CASSPGQEEKLFF. The CDR3 coding sequence is TGTGCCAGCAGCCCGGGACAGGAAGAAAAACTGTTTTTT.

This sequence joins TRBV6-5 and TRBJ2-2, with TRBD2 matching 10 bases. Germline V gives CDR1 MNHEY, CDR2 SVGAGI. The CDR3 is 16 amino acids. The junction had 6 bases not matched to a gene; V was cut back by 2 bases and J by 6 bases. The CDR3 DNA follows: TGTGCCAGCAGTTACACCAGCGGGGGGGGATCCGGGGAGCTGTTTTTT. Amino acids: CASSYTSGGGSGELFF.

This clone was detected once. The chain has TRBV6-1 and TRBJ1-2; D ambiguous. This CDR3 contains 12 residues. V was pared by 3 bases and J by 1 base, with 3 bases between. Germline loops: CDR1 MNHNS, CDR2 SASEGT. The CDR3 nucleotides are TGTGCCAGCAGTGACAGTAACTATGGCTACACCTTC. It translates to CASSDSNYGYTF.

The chain is built from TRBV28 and TRBJ2-5; D may be TRBD2 (5 bases). Germline V lookup: CDR1 MDHEN, CDR2 SYDVKM. V lost 7 bases to trimming and J lost 1 base, with 10 bases between them. The CDR3 consists of 13 residues. CDR3 bases: TGTGCCAGCACCCCGGGGTTCCAAGAGACCCAGTACTTC. Amino acid sequence: CASTPGFQETQYF.

The V and J genes are TRBV30 and TRBJ1-1, with 7 bases lining up with TRBD1. From germline, CDR1 is GTSNPN and CDR2 SVGIG (reference sequence). J gave up 11 bases and V 2 bases, and 5 bases lay outside the gene matches. CDR3 length: 11 amino acids. The CDR3 coding sequence is TGTGCCTGGAGTCGGCCAGGGGGGGCTTTCTTT. It specifies CAWSRPGGAFF.

This sequence joins TRBV6-5 and TRBJ1-1; D possibly corresponds to TRBD1 (5 bases). The CDR3 contains 15 residues. Germline V lookup: CDR1 MNHEY, CDR2 SVGAGI. Trimming removed 0 bases from V and 2 bases from J, with 10 bases in between. The DNA of the CDR3 is TGTGCCAGCAGTTACTCGGGGCGATCCAACACTGAAGCTTTCTTT. Translation: CASSYSGRSNTEAFF.

The CDR3 bases are TGCGCCAGCAGCTTACCCGCACTAGCGGGAGTAGGGGGCAATGAGCAGTTCTTC. It specifies CASSLPALAGVGGNEQFF. The gene calls are TRBV5-1 and TRBJ2-1; 11 bases are shared with TRBD2. CDR3 length equals 18 residues. CDR1 and CDR2 from the germline V gene are SGHRS and YFSETQ. J gave up 6 bases and V 2 bases, and 13 bases lay outside the gene matches.

The genes are TRBV5-1 and TRBJ2-5; tentative D call: TRBD2 (6 bases). CDR1 and CDR2 (germline): SGHRS, YFSETQ. Trimming pared 2 bases from V and 0 bases from J, leaving 11 bases between. The CDR3 is made up of 15 amino acids. CDR3 amino acids: CASSLGRRDQETQYF. The CDR3 nucleotides read TGCGCCAGCAGCTTAGGACGGAGGGACCAAGAGACCCAGTACTTC.

The gene calls are TRBV6-5 and TRBJ1-2; the D is unclear. V lost 4 bases and J lost 7, with 22 bases in between. Germline V lookup: CDR1 MNHEY, CDR2 SVGAGI. The CDR3 is 16 residues long. The chain's CDR3 is CASSSLVEGTSSGYTF. For the CDR3, the DNA is TGTGCCAGCAGTTCCCTGGTAGAGGGAACATCGTCTGGCTACACCTTC.

The sample holds a few counts of this clone. The chain uses TRBV28 and TRBJ1-4; 9 bases match TRBD1. The trim removed 6 bases at V and 8 bases at J, leaving 10 bases unmatched. The CDR3 consists of 15 residues. Germline CDR1 MDHEN, CDR2 SYDVKM. CDR3 nucleotides: TGTGCCAGCAGACCCCGGGACAGGGAGCGCGAAAAACTGTTTTTT. Protein sequence: CASRPRDREREKLFF.

The J gene is TRBJ2-7, the V gene TRBV6-1; no reliable D call. Deletions cut 0 bases from V and 3 bases from J, with 3 bases between. Germline V gene sequence: CDR1 MNHNS, CDR2 SASEGT. There are 12 residues in the CDR3. CDR3 residues: CASSEAIYEQYF. CDR3 DNA: TGTGCCAGCAGTGAAGCTATCTACGAGCAGTACTTC.

The sample holds one count of this clone. The genes are TRBV29-1 and TRBJ1-1; D ambiguous. V was shortened by 4 bases and J by 4 bases, with 13 bases between the two germline ends. This CDR3 spans 13 amino acids. Germline CDR1 SQVTM, CDR2 ANQGSEA. This CDR3 reads CSVGRQEGTEAFF. CDR3 nucleotide sequence: TGCAGCGTTGGGAGACAAGAGGGCACTGAAGCTTTCTTT.

V gene TRBV14 combines with J gene TRBJ2-2; no firm D call. The V and J ends lost 4 bases and 7 bases respectively, with 10 bases between them. Germline V gives CDR1 SGHDN, CDR2 FVKESK. The CDR3 spans 13 residues. The CDR3 loop reads CASSPGRVGELFF. CDR3 nucleotides: TGTGCCAGCAGCCCCGGTCGAGTCGGGGAGCTGTTTTTT.

The chain carries TRBV15 and TRBJ2-3; 11 bases agree with TRBD1. Germline CDR1 reads LNHNV; CDR2 reads YYDKDF (reference sequence). This CDR3 region has 17 residues. The V and J ends lost 2 bases and 3 bases, in that order; junction bases with no gene match: 7. The CDR3 reads CATSRWGDRGRTDTQYF. CDR3 nucleotide sequence: TGTGCCACCAGCAGATGGGGGGACAGGGGGAGGACAGATACGCAGTATTTT.

Only one count was recorded for this clone. V and J are TRBV9 and TRBJ1-1; D is undetermined. Trimming shortened V by 3 bases and J by 4 bases, and 13 bases separated the two germline ends. Germline loops: CDR1 SGDLS, CDR2 YYNGEE. The CDR3 has 14 amino acids. CDR3 sequence (DNA): TGTGCCAGCAGCGCGGCGGGTCGGGGCACTGAAGCTTTCTTT. The encoded protein is CASSAAGRGTEAFF.

This chain uses TRBV27 with TRBJ1-1; weak D call: TRBD1 (5 bases). The CDR3 totals 13 residues. Trimming took off 3 bases at V and 4 bases at J, with 9 bases between the two ends. Per germline, CDR1 MNHEY and CDR2 SMNVEV (reference sequence). The CDR3 protein is CASSLGGGTEAFF. The CDR3 coding sequence is TGTGCCAGCAGTTTGGGGGGAGGCACTGAAGCTTTCTTT.

The rearrangement links TRBV15 to TRBJ2-1, with 8 bases matching TRBD2. Germline V gives CDR1 LNHNV, CDR2 YYDKDF (reference sequence). Unmatched junction bases numbered 8, after V lost 5 bases and J lost 5 bases. This CDR3 spans 15 amino acids. CDR3 coding DNA: TGTGCCACCAGCGGTAGCGGGACTAATCACAATGAGCAGTTCTTC. Translating it yields CATSGSGTNHNEQFF.

The chain links TRBV15 to TRBJ1-1, with a tentative D call TRBD1 (5 bases). CDR1 LNHNV and CDR2 YYDKDF come from the germline V gene (reference sequence). The CDR3 loop spans 18 amino acids. Between the trimmed V and J ends, which lost 0 bases and 1 base, there was a span of 18 bases. The CDR3 loop reads CATSRDFFWTYSNTEAFF. The CDR3 nucleotides are TGTGCCACCAGCAGAGATTTTTTTTGGACATACTCGAACACTGAAGCTTTCTTT.

The chain employs TRBV7-2 and TRBJ2-2, with TRBD1 as a possible D gene (5 bases). Germline CDR1 SGHTA, CDR2 FQGNSA. The CDR3 covers 14 residues. The V end was cut by 6 bases, the J end by 1 base, with 9 bases between. The CDR3 DNA reads TGTGCCAGCAGACGGCAGGGGAACACCGGGGAGCTGTTTTTT. This sequence encodes CASRRQGNTGELFF.